This T cell receptor (beta chain) came from a study of cytomegalovirus exposure and HLA in healthy donors. The PCR made use of 60 Vbeta and 13 Jbeta primers. Data came from immunoSEQ multiplex PCR; TCRdb stores just in-frame clones and leaves some out. The table records 150,000 to 200,000 clones, approximately 85% of them present only once. The V gene's germline CDR1 is ENHRY and CDR2 SYGVKD. The CDR3 extends over 14 amino acids. V was clipped by 10 bases and J by 2 bases; unmatched bases: 11. As to this clone: The antigen remains unidentified.

General study points: An analysis was carried out later, and it reportedly showed fewer N-insertions in an Asian-associated ancestry cluster than the roughly 670-donor mean. V segments that were indistinguishable, TRBV6-2 and TRBV6-3 among them, were omitted from analysis. Immune exposure was documented only through CMV serostatus. Analysis was performed later, and it showed HLA-associated TCR beta chains to be more clonally expanded than equally common others.

The source material was PBMCs. The chain carries TRBV10-3 and TRBJ2-7, with TRBD1 matching over 7 bases. The sequence was collected from a girl aged 10-17 years in good health and CMV-seropositive. CDR3 sequence reads: CATSTGQFAYEQYF. CDR3 sequence (DNA): TGTGCCACTTCGACGGGACAGTTCGCCTACGAGCAGTACTTC.